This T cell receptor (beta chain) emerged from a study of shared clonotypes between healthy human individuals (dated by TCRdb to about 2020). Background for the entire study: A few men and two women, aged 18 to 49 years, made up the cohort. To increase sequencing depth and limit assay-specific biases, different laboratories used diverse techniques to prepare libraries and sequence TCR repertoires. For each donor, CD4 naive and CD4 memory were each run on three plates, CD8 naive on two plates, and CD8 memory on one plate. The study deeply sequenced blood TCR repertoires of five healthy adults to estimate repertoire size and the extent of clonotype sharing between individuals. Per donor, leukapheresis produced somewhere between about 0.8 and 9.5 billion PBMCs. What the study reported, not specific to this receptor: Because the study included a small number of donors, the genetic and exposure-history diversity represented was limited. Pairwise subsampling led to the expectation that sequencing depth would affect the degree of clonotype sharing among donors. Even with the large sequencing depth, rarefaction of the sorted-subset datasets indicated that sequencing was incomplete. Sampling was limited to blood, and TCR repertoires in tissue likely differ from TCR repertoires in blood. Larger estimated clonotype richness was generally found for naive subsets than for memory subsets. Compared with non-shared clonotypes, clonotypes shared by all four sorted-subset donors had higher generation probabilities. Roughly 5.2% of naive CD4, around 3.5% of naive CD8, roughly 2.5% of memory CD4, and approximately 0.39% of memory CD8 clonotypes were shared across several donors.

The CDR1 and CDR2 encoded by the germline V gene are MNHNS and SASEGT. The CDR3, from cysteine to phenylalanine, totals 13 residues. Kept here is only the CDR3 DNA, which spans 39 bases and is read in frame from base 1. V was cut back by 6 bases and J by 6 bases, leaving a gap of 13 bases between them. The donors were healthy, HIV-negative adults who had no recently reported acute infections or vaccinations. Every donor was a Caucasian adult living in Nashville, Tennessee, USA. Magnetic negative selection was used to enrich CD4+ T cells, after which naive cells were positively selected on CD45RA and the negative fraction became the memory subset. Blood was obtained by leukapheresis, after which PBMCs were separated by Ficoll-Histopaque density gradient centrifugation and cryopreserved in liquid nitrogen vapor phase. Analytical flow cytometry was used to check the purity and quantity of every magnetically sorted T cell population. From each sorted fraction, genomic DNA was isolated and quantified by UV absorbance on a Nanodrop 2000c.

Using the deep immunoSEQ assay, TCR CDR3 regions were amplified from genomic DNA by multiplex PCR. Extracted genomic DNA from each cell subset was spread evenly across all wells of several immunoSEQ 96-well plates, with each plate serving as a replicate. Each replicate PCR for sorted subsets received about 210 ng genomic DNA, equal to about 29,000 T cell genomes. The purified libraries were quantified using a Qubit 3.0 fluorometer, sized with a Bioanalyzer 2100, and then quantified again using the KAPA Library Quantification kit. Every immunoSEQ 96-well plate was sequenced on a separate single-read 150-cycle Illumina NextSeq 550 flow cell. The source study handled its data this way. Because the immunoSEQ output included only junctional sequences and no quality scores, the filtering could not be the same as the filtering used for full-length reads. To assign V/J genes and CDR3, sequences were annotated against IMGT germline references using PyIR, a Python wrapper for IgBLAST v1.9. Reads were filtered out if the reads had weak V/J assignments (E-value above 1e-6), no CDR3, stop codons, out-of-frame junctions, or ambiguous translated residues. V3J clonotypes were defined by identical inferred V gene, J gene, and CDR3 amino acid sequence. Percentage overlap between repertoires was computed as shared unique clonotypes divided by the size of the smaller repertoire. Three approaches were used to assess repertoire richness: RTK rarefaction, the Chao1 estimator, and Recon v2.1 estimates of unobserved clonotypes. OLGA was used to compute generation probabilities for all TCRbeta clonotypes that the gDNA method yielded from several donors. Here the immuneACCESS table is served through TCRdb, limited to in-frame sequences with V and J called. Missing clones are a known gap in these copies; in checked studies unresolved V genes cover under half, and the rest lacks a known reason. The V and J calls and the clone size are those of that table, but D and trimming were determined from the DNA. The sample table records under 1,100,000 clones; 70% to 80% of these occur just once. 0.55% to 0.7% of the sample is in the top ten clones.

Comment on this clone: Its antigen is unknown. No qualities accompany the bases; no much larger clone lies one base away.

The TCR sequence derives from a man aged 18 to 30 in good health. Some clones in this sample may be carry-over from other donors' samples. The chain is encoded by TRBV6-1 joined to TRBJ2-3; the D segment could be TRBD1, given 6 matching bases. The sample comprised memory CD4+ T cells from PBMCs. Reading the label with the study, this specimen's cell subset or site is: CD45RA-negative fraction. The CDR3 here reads CASRAGALDTQYF. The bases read TGTGCCAGCAGGGCAGGGGCGTTGGATACGCAGTATTTT.